The 9 T cell receptor beta chains listed next were all sequenced from one sample in a study of T cell responses to AZD1222 COVID-19 vaccine. The protocol was immunoSEQ multiplex PCR, while the TCRdb copy is restricted to in-frame clones and leaves out a portion. The data contain some 130,000 clones, roughly 84% of them seen just once; the ten biggest clones take up about 4%. The sequenced sample was peripheral blood, obtained on day 0 of AZD1222 vaccination. The source of these receptors is an adult in good health.

V and J are TRBV5-1 and TRBJ1-1, with D unclear. V lost 0 bases to trimming and J lost 2 bases, with 11 bases between them. The CDR3 is made up of 15 amino acids. The germline gives CDR1 SGHRS, CDR2 YFSETQ. This CDR3 reads CASSLEWQINTEAFF. For the CDR3, the DNA is TGCGCCAGCAGCTTGGAGTGGCAGATAAACACTGAAGCTTTCTTT.

V gene TRBV7-8 combines with J gene TRBJ2-7, with D maybe TRBD1 (6 bases). V was pared by 3 bases and J by 3 bases, with 9 bases between. CDR1 is SGHVS and CDR2 is FQNEAQ in the germline V gene. CDR3 length: 13 amino acids. The CDR3 spells CASSFGQNYEQYF. The CDR3 nucleotides read TGTGCCAGCAGCTTCGGACAGAACTACGAGCAGTACTTC.

The rearrangement joins TRBV5-5 to TRBJ1-3; the D is unclear. V shed 0 bases and J shed 0 bases, with 19 bases lying between them. The CDR3 consists of 19 residues. Germline CDR1 reads SGHKS; CDR2 reads YYEKEE (reference sequence). In DNA form, the CDR3 reads TGTGCCAGCAGCTTGGTTGGGTCCAGGAGCGTGAGCTCTGGAAACACCATATATTTT. The encoded protein is CASSLVGSRSVSSGNTIYF.

The chain combines TRBV9 with TRBJ2-6; possibly TRBD1 for D (5 bases). The CDR3 has 13 amino acids. V was clipped by 5 bases and J by 2 bases, with 5 bases between them. Germline assignment: CDR1 SGDLS and CDR2 YYNGEE. CDR3 loop: CASRGPGANVLTF. CDR3 DNA sequence: TGTGCCAGCAGGGGGCCTGGGGCCAACGTCCTGACTTTC.

This rearrangement joins TRBV4-1 to TRBJ1-2; D not certain. CDR3 length: 14 amino acids. With 1 base removed from V and 6 bases from J, the gap between germline ends came to 12 bases. The V gene's germline CDR1 is MGHRA and CDR2 YSYEKL. CDR3 nucleotide sequence: TGCGCCAGCAGCCAAGGGGCGGATGATCATGGCTACACCTTC. Protein: CASSQGADDHGYTF.

The chain has TRBV30 and TRBJ1-1, with D maybe TRBD1 (6 bases). The germline CDR1 and CDR2 sequences are GTSNPN and SVGIG (reference sequence). V was pared by 4 bases and J by 1 base, with 13 bases between. This CDR3 spans 14 amino acids. The CDR3 nucleotides are TGTGCCTGGAACCGGGACACCTCGAACACTGAAGCTTTCTTT. Encoded protein: CAWNRDTSNTEAFF. Variable domain in full (rest from reference TRBV30 and TRBJ1-1): SQTIHQWPATLVQPVGSPLSLECTVEGTSNPNLYWYRQAAGRGLQLLFYSVGIGQISSEVPQNLSASRPQDRQFILSSKKLLLSDSGFYLCAWNRDTSNTEAFFGQGTRLTVV.

This clone was observed a few times. This chain's CDR3 is CASSFRGQLGYTF. CDR3 nucleotide sequence: TGTGCCAGCAGTTTTCGGGGACAACTTGGCTACACCTTC. The chain couples TRBV12-3 or TRBV12-4 to TRBJ1-2; a possible D gene is TRBD1 (6 bases). Trimming removed 3 bases from V and 7 bases from J, with 12 bases in between. The CDR3 runs to 13 residues.

The chain uses TRBV5-5 and TRBJ1-4, with D possibly matching TRBD1 (6 bases). CDR3 length: 14 amino acids. With 1 base removed from V and 5 bases from J, the gap between germline ends came to 9 bases. Looked up from germline, CDR1 is SGHKS and CDR2 is YYEKEE (reference sequence). Here the CDR3 DNA reads TGTGCCAGCAGCTTGCGACAGGCGAATGAAAAACTGTTTTTT. Its translation: CASSLRQANEKLFF. The entire variable domain, with the rest obtained from reference TRBV5-5 and TRBJ1-4, is as follows: DAGVTQSPTHLIKTRGQQVTLRCSPISGHKSVSWYQQVLGQGPQFIFQYYEKEERGRGNFPDRFSARQFPNYSSELNVNALLLGDSALYLCASSLRQANEKLFFGSGTQLSVL.

The rearrangement links TRBV6-6 to TRBJ1-5, with D perhaps TRBD1 (5 bases). There are 14 residues in the CDR3. Trimming removed 3 bases at V and 5 bases at J, with 11 bases between. Germline CDR1 MNHNY, CDR2 SVGAGI (reference sequence). Here the CDR3 reads CASSYSGTDQPQHF. CDR3 DNA: TGTGCCAGCAGTTATTCCGGGACCGATCAGCCCCAGCATTTT.